The 31 T cell receptor beta chains presented below share a single source sample, sequenced in a study. TCRdb ran MiXCR on the 5' RACE reads and lists one entry per CDR3 protein. The top ten hold about 5% of the sample, which has roughly 10,000 distinct CDR3 sequences, roughly 34% seen once. Tregs were sorted as CD4+CD25+CD127-/low cells. The sample taken for sequencing was Tregs sorted from blood. The receptor set was obtained from a female donor with breast cancer.

For this clonotype: Relative to the germline gene, one junction end is altered; a read error may explain this. The chain joins TRBV3-1 to TRBJ2-1, with 8 bases fitting TRBD2. The germline CDR1 and CDR2 sequences are LGHDT and YNNKEL (reference sequence). The CDR3 spans 13 residues. The CDR3 here is CASSQLAGNELLF. The DNA of the CDR3 is TGTGCCAGCAGCCAACTAGCGGGCAATGAGCTGCTCTTC.

On this clonotype: The conserved final phenylalanine or tryptophan is absent from the CDR3, which likely points to a read error. V is TRBV7-9 and J is TRBJ1-2; D ambiguous. The germline CDR1 and CDR2 sequences are SEHNR and FQNEAQ (reference sequence). There are 14 residues in the CDR3. CDR3: CASGLGGQYYGYTL. CDR3 nucleotide sequence: TGTGCCAGCGGCTTAGGCGGCCAATACTATGGCTACACCCTC.

This clonotype was seen a single time. The chain couples TRBV7-2 to TRBJ2-2; 9 bases agree with TRBD2. Trimming removed 4 bases from V and 5 bases from J; junction bases left unmatched: 5. The CDR3 spans 15 residues. Germline lookup yields CDR1 SGHTA and CDR2 FQGNSA. CDR3 in DNA: TGTGCCAGCAGCTCCCCAGCGGGAGGTACCGGGGAGCTGTTTTTT. Translated, it gives CASSSPAGGTGELFF.

This chain joins TRBV12-3 or TRBV12-4 and TRBJ2-5; D is ambiguous. CDR3 length equals 14 residues. The ends were cut back, 5 bases at V and 5 bases at J, with 15 bases in the middle. Written as DNA, the CDR3 is TGTGCCAGCAGTATCGGAGTATCTGGGGAGACCCAGTACTTC. Translation gives CASSIGVSGETQYF.

The chain couples TRBV15 to TRBJ2-3; no firm D call. CDR3 length: 17 residues. Germline assignment: CDR1 LNHNV and CDR2 YYDKDF (reference sequence). Trimming removed 0 bases at V and 2 bases at J, with 15 bases between. This CDR3 is CATSRDLTGENTDTQYF. CDR3 nucleotides: TGTGCCACCAGCAGAGACCTCACTGGGGAAAACACAGATACGCAGTATTTT.

A word on this clonotype: This sequence may be a read error, since a much larger clone differs from it by one base. The chain recombines TRBV5-6 with TRBJ1-5; D gene unclear. The V gene's germline CDR1 is SGHDT and CDR2 YYEEEE. The CDR3 contains 15 residues. CDR3 protein: CASSYGRYGHQPRHF. CDR3 nucleotide sequence: TGTGCCAGCAGTTATGGTCGGTACGGTCATCAGCCCCGGCATTTT.

In this sample, this clonotype is medium-sized. The CDR3 region is CAISESLGGASSYNEQFF. CDR3 coding DNA: TGTGCCATCAGTGAGTCTTTGGGGGGTGCAAGCTCCTACAATGAGCAGTTCTTC. This chain uses TRBV10-3 with TRBJ2-1; the D gene is possibly TRBD2 (6 bases). V dropped 0 bases and J dropped 0 bases, with 15 bases sitting between them. This CDR3 is 18 amino acids long. Germline CDR1 is ENHRY and CDR2 is SYGVKD.

This clonotype was seen a few times. The CDR3 coding sequence is TGTGCCAGCAGTTTTTTCTTACCTTCTCTGGAGACCCAGTACTTC. Amino acids: CASSFFLPSLETQYF. This chain joins TRBV12-3 or TRBV12-4 and TRBJ2-5; D gene ambiguous. The CDR3 is made up of 15 amino acids. V was cut by 3 bases and J by 5 bases, with 16 bases left in between.

This clonotype has more than one count but fewer than ten. The chain combines TRBV9 with TRBJ2-1; TRBD2 matches 14 bases. V trimming: 0 bases; J trimming: 8 bases; junction bases outside the gene matches: 10. In germline, CDR1 is SGDLS, CDR2 YYNGEE. This CDR3 is 18 amino acids long. The CDR3 region has the DNA TGTGCCAGCAGCGTAGATCTGACCGGGACTAGCGGGAGCTATGAGCAGTTCTTC. Translated, it gives CASSVDLTGTSGSYEQFF.

Concerning this clonotype itself: A much larger clone is a single base away; this may be a read error. The chain uses TRBV20-1 and TRBJ2-7; D possibly uses TRBD1 or TRBD2 (5 bases each). Germline lookup yields CDR1 DFQATT and CDR2 SNEGSKA (reference sequence). Trimming cost V 3 bases and J 3 bases, with 6 bases left between them. There are 11 residues in the CDR3. In DNA form, the CDR3 reads TGCAGTGCTAGGGGGGACTACGAGCAGTACTTC. As protein: CSARGDYEQYF.

The chain links TRBV5-1 to TRBJ2-5; TRBD1 might be the D (5 bases). The germline V gene has CDR1 SGHRS and CDR2 YFSETQ. V gave up 0 bases and J gave up 4 bases, with 13 bases separating them. The CDR3 runs to 15 residues. The CDR3 here is CASSLGQGFGETQYF. CDR3 coding DNA: TGCGCCAGCAGCTTGGGCCAGGGATTCGGAGAGACCCAGTACTTC.

This clonotype was found a few times. The chain employs TRBV20-1 and TRBJ1-1, with D hard to call. Trimming pared 0 bases from V and 6 bases from J, leaving 11 bases between. From germline, CDR1 is DFQATT and CDR2 SNEGSKA (reference sequence). This CDR3 spans 13 amino acids. For the CDR3, the DNA is TGCAGTGCTAGAGATGTTAGGGTTCCTGAAGCTTTCTTT. It yields the protein CSARDVRVPEAFF.

The chain employs TRBV4-1 and TRBJ2-7; D is undetermined. The CDR3 has 16 residues. Trimming stripped 1 base from V and 0 bases from J, with 13 bases between. From germline, CDR1 is MGHRA and CDR2 YSYEKL. The CDR3 here is CASSQGLRWGSYEQYF. The CDR3 DNA follows: TGCGCCAGCAGCCAAGGACTCAGGTGGGGCTCCTACGAGCAGTACTTC.

As to this clonotype: This sequence may be a read error, since a much larger clone differs from it by one base. The chain employs TRBV19 and TRBJ2-5, with D perhaps TRBD2 (6 bases). Germline V CDR1 and CDR2: LNHDA, SQIVND (reference sequence). Trimming took off 7 bases at V and 9 bases at J, with 21 bases between the two ends. The CDR3 sequence is 14 residues long. The CDR3 sequence: CASTEGGRTGAQYF. The CDR3 bases are TGTGCCAGTACCGAAGGTGGAAGAACGGGGGCCCAGTACTTC.

This clonotype was seen a handful of times. The chain uses TRBV25-1 and TRBJ1-5; D ambiguous. The germline CDR1 and CDR2 sequences are MGHDK and SYGVNS. V was trimmed by 1 base and J by 2 bases, leaving 3 bases between them. The CDR3 is 13 residues long. The CDR3 bases are TGTGCCAGCAGTGAATCCGGCAATCAGCCCCAGCATTTT. It encodes CASSESGNQPQHF.

By sample fraction, this clonotype is medium-sized. The V and J genes are TRBV12-3 or TRBV12-4 and TRBJ1-5; 9 positions agree with TRBD1. After removal of 4 bases from V and 7 bases from J, the junction contained 5 bases not matched to a gene. This CDR3 region has 14 residues. This CDR3 is CASSSGQGRQPQHF. The CDR3 coding sequence is TGTGCCAGCAGTTCAGGACAGGGGAGACAGCCCCAGCATTTT.

This clonotype has a handful of counts. V and J are TRBV7-6 and TRBJ2-2; perhaps TRBD1 as D (6 bases). V lost 5 bases and J lost 8, with 15 bases in between. The CDR3 totals 14 residues. From germline, CDR1 is SGHVS and CDR2 FNYEAQ. CDR3 DNA sequence: TGTGCCAGCAGCAAACAGGGATATTCGGGGGAGCTGTTTTTT. As protein: CASSKQGYSGELFF.

This sequence joins TRBV19 and TRBJ2-7; TRBD1 agrees at 7 bases. Germline V gene sequence: CDR1 LNHDA, CDR2 SQIVND (reference sequence). With V trimmed by 5 bases and J by 0 bases, 4 bases remained unmatched. This CDR3 is built from 14 residues. For the CDR3, the DNA is TGTGCCAGTAGTTGGGACAGCTTCTCCTACGAGCAGTACTTC. Amino acid sequence: CASSWDSFSYEQYF. The full variable domain, its missing parts supplied by reference TRBV19 and TRBJ2-7, is DGGITQSPKYLFRKEGQNVTLSCEQNLNHDAMYWYRQDPGQGLRLIYYSQIVNDFQKGDIAEGYSVSREKKESFPLTVTSAQKNPTAFYLCASSWDSFSYEQYFGPGTRLTVT.

This clonotype ranks as medium-sized. The chain combines TRBV5-1 with TRBJ2-5; TRBD1 matches at 8 bases. This CDR3 comprises 14 residues. Germline CDR1 and CDR2: SGHRS and YFSETQ. Trimming removed 7 bases from V and 3 bases from J; junction bases left unmatched: 8. CDR3 amino acids: CASGTSGGEETQYF. The CDR3 nucleotides are TGCGCCAGCGGAACTTCAGGGGGCGAAGAGACCCAGTACTTC.

The chain links TRBV5-4 to TRBJ1-2, with a tentative D call TRBD1 (6 bases). Trimming removed 4 bases at V and 3 bases at J, with 19 bases between. The CDR3 spans 16 residues. The V gene's germline CDR1 is SGHNT and CDR2 YYREEE (reference sequence). The CDR3, as DNA: TGTGCCAGCAGCCCATGGGGGGGCAGGGCGGACTATGGCTACACCTTC. Amino acid sequence: CASSPWGGRADYGYTF.

This clonotype was recorded once. Just one base apart from a much larger clone, this may be a read error. No conserved phenylalanine or tryptophan is present at the end of the CDR3, so a read error is the likely explanation. This chain links TRBV6-5 with TRBJ1-2, with 9 bases identical to TRBD1. With 0 bases clipped from V and 8 bases from J, the junction kept 7 bases outside the gene matches. The germline V gene has CDR1 MNHEY and CDR2 SVGAGI. This CDR3 has 15 residues. For the CDR3, the DNA is TGTGCCAGCAGTTACTCGGAGACAGGGGGGGACGGCTACACCCTC. Translated: CASSYSETGGDGYTL.

The V call is TRBV20-1, the J call TRBJ1-2; D perhaps matches TRBD1 (6 bases). The CDR3 contains 15 residues. V was trimmed by 0 bases and J by 3 bases, leaving 14 bases between them. The germline gives CDR1 DFQATT, CDR2 SNEGSKA (reference sequence). CDR3 DNA sequence: TGCAGTGCTAGAGACTCCGGGACAATCGACTATGGCTACACCTTC. Translation: CSARDSGTIDYGYTF.

This clonotype qualifies as medium-sized. The gene calls are TRBV11-2 and TRBJ2-1, with unresolved D. The CDR3 runs 15 residues. Trimming pared 1 base from V and 0 bases from J, leaving 7 bases between. Germline V lookup: CDR1 SGHAT, CDR2 FQNNGV. This chain's CDR3 is CASSLGYNSYNEQFF. The CDR3 bases are TGTGCCAGCAGCTTAGGTTACAACTCCTACAATGAGCAGTTCTTC.

This clonotype was seen a few times. The chain uses TRBV30 and TRBJ1-5; D unresolved. The V and J ends lost 2 bases and 4 bases respectively, with 9 bases between them. CDR3 length equals 13 residues. CDR1 and CDR2 from the germline V gene are GTSNPN and SVGIG (reference sequence). In nucleotides, the CDR3 is TGTGCCTGGAGTTCCGACGGAAATCAGCCCCAGCATTTT. It translates to CAWSSDGNQPQHF.

This clonotype was seen a single time. Because it lacks the conserved phenylalanine or tryptophan at the end, this CDR3 is likely a read error. The chain has TRBV5-1 and TRBJ2-1; no clear D. Germline CDR1 is SGHRS and CDR2 is YFSETQ. The CDR3 is 12 residues long. Between the trimmed V and J ends, which lost 4 bases and 7 bases, there was a span of 9 bases. CDR3 residues: CASSLDGNEQFL. The DNA of the CDR3 is TGCGCCAGCAGCCTCGACGGAAATGAGCAGTTCCTC.

The rearrangement uses TRBV20-1 and TRBJ2-2, with D perhaps matching TRBD2 (5 bases). V dropped 6 bases and J dropped 2 bases, with 10 bases sitting between them. This CDR3 spans 13 amino acids. CDR1 and CDR2 from the germline V gene are DFQATT and SNEGSKA (reference sequence). The CDR3 spells CSADGVNTGELFF. Here the CDR3 DNA reads TGCAGTGCGGACGGGGTAAACACCGGGGAGCTGTTTTTT.

A few counts support this clonotype. The chain couples TRBV2 to TRBJ1-5, with 9 bases lining up with TRBD1. V shed 6 bases and J 3 bases; nucleotides not matched to a gene: 6. The germline gives CDR1 SNHLY, CDR2 FYNNEI. The CDR3 has 15 residues. The CDR3 is CASSPGTGLNQPQHF. In nucleotides, the CDR3 is TGTGCCAGCAGCCCCGGGACAGGGCTCAATCAGCCCCAGCATTTT.

A word on this clonotype: The junction differs from germline at one of its ends, possibly a read error. V usage is TRBV6-2 or TRBV6-3 and J usage is TRBJ1-2; D not certain. Germline CDR1 MNHEY, CDR2 SVGEGT. The CDR3 is made up of 13 amino acids. CDR3 in DNA: TGTGCCAGCAGTTCCTCCGGAAGCTATGGCTGCACCTTC. The encoded protein is CASSSSGSYGCTF.

This clonotype was seen a few times. The chain joins TRBV5-1 to TRBJ2-1, with 13 bases identical to TRBD2. J gave up 6 bases and V 2 bases, and 2 bases lay outside the gene matches. From germline, CDR1 is SGHRS and CDR2 YFSETQ. This CDR3 comprises 15 residues. The CDR3 loop is CASSLRLAGGNEQFF. For the CDR3, the DNA is TGCGCCAGCAGCTTAAGACTAGCGGGAGGCAATGAGCAGTTCTTC.

This clonotype was seen a handful of times. The CDR3 protein is CASRGPGSVGKLFF. CDR3 nucleotides: TGTGCCAGCAGGGGCCCGGGATCAGTCGGAAAACTGTTTTTT. The V and J genes are TRBV6-5 and TRBJ1-4, with unresolved D. Germline V gene lookup returns CDR1 MNHEY and CDR2 SVGAGI. There are 14 residues in the CDR3. V was pared by 6 bases and J by 10 bases, with 18 bases between.

Remarks on this clonotype: Being one base from a much bigger clone, this may be a read error. V usage is TRBV5-4 and J usage is TRBJ2-5, with TRBD1 matching over 7 bases. This CDR3 comprises 16 residues. Trimming cost V 4 bases and J 4 bases; bases outside gene matches: 13. CDR1 is SGHNT and CDR2 is YYREEE in the germline V gene (reference sequence). The CDR3 bases are TGTGCCAGCAGCCCCCGGTGGGGCAGGGGGATAGAGACCCAGTACTTC. It yields the protein CASSPRWGRGIETQYF.